Below, 7 T cell receptor beta chains from the same sample are listed, as sequenced in a study of CD8 T cells in acute hepatitis C reinfection. Data came from immunoSEQ multiplex PCR; TCRdb stores just in-frame clones and leaves some out. The sample has 30,000 to 40,000 clones; roughly 89% are singletons. Time point of the sample: naive CD8 control sorted from an acute-time-point sample. Source material: naive CD8+ T cells from PBMCs. Receptor source: a man younger than 40 with chronic hepatitis C.

This clone has a handful of counts. In nucleotides, the CDR3 is TGCGCCAGCAGCTTGAATAGCGGATACGAGCAGTACTTC. Translation gives CASSLNSGYEQYF. The chain is built from TRBV5-1 and TRBJ2-7; a weak D match, TRBD2 (6 bases). The CDR3 length is 13 residues. The V end lost 1 base, the J end lost 4 bases, and 9 bases lay between the germline ends. Looked up from germline, CDR1 is SGHRS and CDR2 is YFSETQ.

V and J are TRBV5-6 and TRBJ2-3; TRBD1 matches 9 bases. V dropped 7 bases and J dropped 0; count of bases not matched to a gene: 3. Looked up from germline, CDR1 is SGHDT and CDR2 is YYEEEE. This CDR3 has 14 amino acids. For the CDR3, the DNA is TGTGCCAGCGGGGACAGGGAAAGCACAGATACGCAGTATTTT. This sequence encodes CASGDRESTDTQYF.

This chain links TRBV15 with TRBJ2-3, with 8 bases fitting TRBD2. CDR1 LNHNV and CDR2 YYDKDF come from the germline V gene (reference sequence). V trimming: 4 bases; J trimming: 6 bases; junction bases outside the gene matches: 6. The CDR3 contains 14 residues. CDR3 in amino acids: CATSIRWTSDTQYF. In DNA form, the CDR3 reads TGTGCCACCAGCATCAGATGGACTAGCGATACGCAGTATTTT. The full variable domain, with the rest looked up from reference TRBV15 and TRBJ2-3, is DAMVIQNPRYQVTQFGKPVTLSCSQTLNHNVMYWYQQKSSQAPKLLFHYYDKDFNNEADTPDNFQSRRPNTSFCFLDIRSPGLGDTAMYLCATSIRWTSDTQYFGPGTRLTVL.

This clone appeared once. The rearrangement joins TRBV7-9 to TRBJ2-5; 7 nucleotides match TRBD1. Trimming removed 1 base from V and 2 bases from J; junction bases left unmatched: 10. CDR1 and CDR2 from the germline V gene are SEHNR and FQNEAQ (reference sequence). This CDR3 contains 17 residues. The CDR3 sequence: CASSLETGVVGQETQYF. DNA of the CDR3: TGTGCCAGCAGCTTAGAAACAGGGGTAGTAGGGCAAGAGACCCAGTACTTC. Full variable domain (rest looked up from reference TRBV7-9 and TRBJ2-5): DTGVSQNPRHKITKRGQNVTFRCDPISEHNRLYWYRQTLGQGPEFLTYFQNEAQLEKSRLLSDRFSAERPKGSFSTLEIQRTEQGDSAMYLCASSLETGVVGQETQYFGPGTRLLVL.

V and J are TRBV27 and TRBJ2-3, with a weak D call TRBD2 (6 bases). The ends were cut back, 4 bases at V and 0 bases at J, with 11 bases in the middle. CDR1 and CDR2 (germline): MNHEY, SMNVEV (reference sequence). This CDR3 contains 15 residues. CDR3 bases: TGTGCCAGCAGTTCTGGCGGGACTAGCACAGATACGCAGTATTTT. This encodes CASSSGGTSTDTQYF.

V gene TRBV9 combines with J gene TRBJ2-3, with 7 bases aligning to TRBD2. The V gene's germline CDR1 is SGDLS and CDR2 YYNGEE. The CDR3 is 16 amino acids. The trim removed 0 bases at V and 1 base at J, leaving 5 bases unmatched. Here the CDR3 DNA reads TGTGCCAGCAGCGTAGATGACAGCGGGGGCACAGATACGCAGTATTTT. Residues: CASSVDDSGGTDTQYF.

The V and J genes are TRBV18 and TRBJ1-5; D not resolved. Trimming removed 3 bases from V and 4 bases from J, with 4 bases in between. The CDR3 length is 12 residues. Germline V gene data show CDR1 as KGHSH and CDR2 as LQKENI. The chain's CDR3 is CASSPANQPQHF. In nucleotides, the CDR3 is TGTGCCAGCTCACCGGCGAATCAGCCCCAGCATTTT.